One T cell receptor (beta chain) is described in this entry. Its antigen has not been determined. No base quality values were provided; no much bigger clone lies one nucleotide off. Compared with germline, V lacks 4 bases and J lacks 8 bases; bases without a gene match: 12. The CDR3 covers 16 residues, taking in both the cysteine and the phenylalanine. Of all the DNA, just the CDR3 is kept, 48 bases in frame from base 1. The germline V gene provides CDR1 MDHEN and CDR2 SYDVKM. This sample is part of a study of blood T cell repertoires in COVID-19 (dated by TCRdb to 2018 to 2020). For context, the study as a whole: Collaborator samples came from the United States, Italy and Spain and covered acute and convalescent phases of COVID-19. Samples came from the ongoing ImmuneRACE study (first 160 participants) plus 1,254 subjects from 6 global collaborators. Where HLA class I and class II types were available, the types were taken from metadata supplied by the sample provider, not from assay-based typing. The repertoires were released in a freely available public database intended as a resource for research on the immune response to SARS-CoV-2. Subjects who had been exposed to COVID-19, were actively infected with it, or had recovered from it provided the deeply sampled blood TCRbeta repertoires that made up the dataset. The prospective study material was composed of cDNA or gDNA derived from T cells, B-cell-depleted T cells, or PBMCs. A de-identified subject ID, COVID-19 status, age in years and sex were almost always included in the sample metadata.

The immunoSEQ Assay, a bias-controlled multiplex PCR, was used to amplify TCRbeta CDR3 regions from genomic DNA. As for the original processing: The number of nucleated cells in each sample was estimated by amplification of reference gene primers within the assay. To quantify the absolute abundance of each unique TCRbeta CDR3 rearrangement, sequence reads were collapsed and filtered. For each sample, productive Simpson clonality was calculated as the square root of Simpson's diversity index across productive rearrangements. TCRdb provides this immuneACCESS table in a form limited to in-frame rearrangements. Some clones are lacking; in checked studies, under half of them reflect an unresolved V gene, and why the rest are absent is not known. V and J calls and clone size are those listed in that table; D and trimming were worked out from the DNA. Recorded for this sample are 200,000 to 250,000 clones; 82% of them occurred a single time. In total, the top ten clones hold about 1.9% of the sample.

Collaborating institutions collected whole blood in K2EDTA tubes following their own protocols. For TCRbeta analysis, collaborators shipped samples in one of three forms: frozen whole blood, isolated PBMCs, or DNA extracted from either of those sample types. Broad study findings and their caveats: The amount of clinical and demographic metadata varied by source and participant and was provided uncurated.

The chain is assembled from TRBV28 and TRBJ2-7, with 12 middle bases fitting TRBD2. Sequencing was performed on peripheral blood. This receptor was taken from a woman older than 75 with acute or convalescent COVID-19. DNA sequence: TGTGCCAGCAGTTCGACTAGCGGGAGACATTACGAGAAGCAGTACTTC. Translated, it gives CASSSTSGRHYEKQYF.